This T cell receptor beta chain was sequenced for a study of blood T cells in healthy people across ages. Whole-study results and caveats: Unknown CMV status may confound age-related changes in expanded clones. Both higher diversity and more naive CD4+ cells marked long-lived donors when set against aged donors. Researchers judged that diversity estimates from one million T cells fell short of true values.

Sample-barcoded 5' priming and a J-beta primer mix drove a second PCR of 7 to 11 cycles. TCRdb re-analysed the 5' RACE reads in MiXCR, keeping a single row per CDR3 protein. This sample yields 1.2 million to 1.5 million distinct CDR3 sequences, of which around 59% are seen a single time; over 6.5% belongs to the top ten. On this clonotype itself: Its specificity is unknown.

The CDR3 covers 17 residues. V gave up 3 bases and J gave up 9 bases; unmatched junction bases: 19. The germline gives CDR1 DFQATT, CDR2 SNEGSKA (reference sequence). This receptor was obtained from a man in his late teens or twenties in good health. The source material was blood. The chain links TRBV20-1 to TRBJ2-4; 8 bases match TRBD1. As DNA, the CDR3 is TGCAGTGCTAGGGTCCCCTCCAGGGGGCGCCTACCACCCATTCAGTACTTC. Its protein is CSARVPSRGRLPPIQYF.